The sequence of this T cell receptor (beta chain) was determined in a study of beta chain features in type 1 diabetes. Findings and caveats of the study: Among patients with Type 1 diabetes, TCRB CDR3s were moderately but significantly shorter in every one of the four CD4+ subsets.

A remark on this clone: Its antigen is currently unknown.

Investigators reverse transcribed all isolated RNA, so they sequenced expressed TCRB transcripts. Generated by immunoSEQ multiplex PCR, the TCRdb table keeps only in-frame clones and is missing some. The sample includes fewer than 900,000 clones, roughly 17% seen only once; the top ten take about 0.02%. The V end was cut by 6 bases, the J end by 2 bases, with 11 bases between. CDR1 SNHLY and CDR2 FYNNEI come from the germline V gene. CDR3 length: 15 amino acids. This TCR was sampled from a woman aged 18-29 years in good health. The chain couples TRBV2 to TRBJ2-6, with unresolved D. The specimen sequenced was naive CD4+ T cells from blood. Written as DNA, the CDR3 is TGTGCCAGCAGCGCCGCTCCGGCTGGGGCCAACGTCCTGACTTTC. This sequence encodes CASSAAPAGANVLTF. The whole variable domain, remainder taken from reference TRBV2 and TRBJ2-6, is EPEVTQTPSHQVTQMGQEVILRCVPISNHLYFYWYRQILGQKVEFLVSFYNNEISEKSEIFDDQFSVERPDGSNFTLKIRSTKLEDSAMYFCASSAAPAGANVLTFGAGSRLTVL.